This TCR beta chain was identified during a study of shared clonotypes between healthy human individuals. Overall study context: Every donor yielded three CD4 naive, three CD4 memory, two CD8 naive and one CD8 memory plate. General study findings and limits: Donor scarcity curtailed the genetic and exposure-history diversity represented herein.

Naivety among CD8 cells was defined by CD45RO negativity and positive CCR7 selection, thereby excluding terminally differentiated effector memory CD45RA+ cells. CDR1 is SQVTM and CDR2 is ANQGSEA in the germline V gene. CDR3 size: 12 residues. Trimming shortened V by 3 bases and J by 8 bases, and 13 bases separated the two germline ends. On this clone itself: No antigen is known for it.

TCRdb's table, derived via immunoSEQ multiplex PCR, lists solely in-frame clones and lacks some. Seen here are 550,000 to 750,000 clones, 92% observed once, and the top ten hold approximately 25%. The chain recombines TRBV29-1 with TRBJ1-1; D unresolved. Sequencing was done on a sample of naive CD8+ T cells sorted from blood. The source is a man younger than 45 in good health. CDR3 sequence: CSVESVLLEAFF. CDR3 nucleotide sequence: TGCAGCGTTGAGTCAGTTCTCCTCGAAGCTTTCTTT. Looking up the rest from reference TRBV29-1 and TRBJ1-1 gives the full variable domain: SAVISQKPSRDICQRGTSLTIQCQVDSQVTMMFWYRQQPGQSLTLIATANQGSEATYESGFVIDKFPISRPNLTFSTLTVSNMSPEDSSIYLCSVESVLLEAFFGQGTRLTVV.